This TCR beta chain was sequenced during a study of shared clonotypes between healthy human individuals. The data were produced by immunoSEQ multiplex PCR, yet TCRdb's version contains in-frame clones alone and is incomplete. The data contain about 2.4 million clones, more than 90% of them seen just once; the ten biggest clones take up 0.11% to 0.15%. Per germline, CDR1 MNHNY and CDR2 SVGAGI (reference sequence). Between the trimmed V and J ends, which lost 5 bases and 2 bases, there was a span of 18 bases. The CDR3 has 16 residues. Sequenced: naive CD4+ T cells sorted from blood. Subset here: CD45RA+ positively selected. This receptor was identified in a man younger than 35 in good health. The chain combines TRBV6-6 with TRBJ2-5, with D possibly being TRBD1 or TRBD2 (5 bases each). CDR3 bases: TGTGCCAGCAGTCACACCGGGACGAGTCTTCAAGAGACCCAGTACTTC. It translates to CASSHTGTSLQETQYF.